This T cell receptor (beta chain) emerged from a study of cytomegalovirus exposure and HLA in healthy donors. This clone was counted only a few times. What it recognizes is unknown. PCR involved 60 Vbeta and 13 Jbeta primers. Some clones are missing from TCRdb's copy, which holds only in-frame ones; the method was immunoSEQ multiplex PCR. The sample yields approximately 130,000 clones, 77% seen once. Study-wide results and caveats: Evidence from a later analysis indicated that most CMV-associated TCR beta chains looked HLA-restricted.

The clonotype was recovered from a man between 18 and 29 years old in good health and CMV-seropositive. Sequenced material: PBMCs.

The CDR3 bases are TGTGCCAGCAGCCCAGCGGGGTTCTCCTACAATGAGCAGTTCTTC. It codes for CASSPAGFSYNEQFF. The J gene is TRBJ2-1, the V gene TRBV5-4; 7 bases map to TRBD2. The CDR3 totals 15 residues. Trimming cost V 4 bases and J 0 bases; bases outside gene matches: 4. Germline V CDR1 and CDR2: SGHNT, YYREEE (reference sequence).